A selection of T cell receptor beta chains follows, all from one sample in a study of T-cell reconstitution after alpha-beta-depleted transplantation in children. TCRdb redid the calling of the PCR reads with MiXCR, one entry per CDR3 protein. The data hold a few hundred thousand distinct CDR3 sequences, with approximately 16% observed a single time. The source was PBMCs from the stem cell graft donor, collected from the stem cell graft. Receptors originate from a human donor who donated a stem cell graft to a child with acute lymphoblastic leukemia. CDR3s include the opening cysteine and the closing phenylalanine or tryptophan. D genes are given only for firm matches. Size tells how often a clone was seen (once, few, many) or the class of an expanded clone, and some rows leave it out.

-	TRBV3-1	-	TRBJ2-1	TGTGCCAGCTCGAGGGGAAACTCTCGCTCCTACAATGAGCAGTTCTTC	CASSRGNSRSYNEQFF
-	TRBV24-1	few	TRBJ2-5	TGTGCCACCAGTGATTTAGGGGGAGAGGGAGAGACCCAGTACTTC	CATSDLGGEGETQYF
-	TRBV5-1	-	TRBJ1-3	TGCGCCAGCAGCTTGTTGGCAGGGCCCAACTCTGGAAACACCATATATTTT	CASSLLAGPNSGNTIYF
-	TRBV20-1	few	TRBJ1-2	TGCAGTGCTGTATCAGGCTACTATGGCTACACCTTC	CSAVSGYYGYTF
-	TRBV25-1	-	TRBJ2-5	TGTGCCAGCAGTGGGGATGGGGGTCAAGAGACCCAGTACTTC	CASSGDGGQETQYF
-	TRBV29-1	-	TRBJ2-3	TGCAGCGCCGAGAGCTTCACAGATACGCAGTATTTT	CSAESFTDTQYF
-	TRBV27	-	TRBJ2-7	TGTGCCAGCAGTTTATCGGTTCCGGGACTGAACTCCTACGAGCAGTACTTC	CASSLSVPGLNSYEQYF
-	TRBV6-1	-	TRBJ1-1	TGTGCCAGCAGACTCTCCTGGAACACTGAAGCTTTCTTT	CASRLSWNTEAFF
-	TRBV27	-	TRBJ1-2	TGTGCCAGCAGTTTATCGGGTACAGGGCACGGCTACACCTTC	CASSLSGTGHGYTF
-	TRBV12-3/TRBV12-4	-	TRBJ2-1	TGTGCCAGCAGCGGGACTTTTACCTACAATGAGCAGTTCTTC	CASSGTFTYNEQFF
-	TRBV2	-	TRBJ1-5	TGTGCCAGCACAAGATTAAATAGCAATCAGCCCCAGCATTTT	CASTRLNSNQPQHF
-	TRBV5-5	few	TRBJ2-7	TGTGCCAGCAGCTTGGCAGTCCGAATCTCCTACGAGCAGTACTTC	CASSLAVRISYEQYF
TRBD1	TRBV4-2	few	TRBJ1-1	TGTGCCAGCAGCCGCAGGACAGGGTGGGATGGAGGGATGAACACTGAAGCTTTCTTT	CASSRRTGWDGGMNTEAFF
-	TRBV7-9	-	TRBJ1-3	TGTGCCAGCAACTTCGGGGATACTGGAAACACCATATATTTT	CASNFGDTGNTIYF
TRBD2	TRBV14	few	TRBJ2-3	TGTGCCAGCAGCCGGTACGGGAGGGCCGAAATGCAGTATTTT	CASSRYGRAEMQYF
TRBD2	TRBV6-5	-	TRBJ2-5	TGTGCCAGCAGTCCCGGACTAGCGCCGCGGGGGGAGACCCAGTACTTC	CASSPGLAPRGETQYF
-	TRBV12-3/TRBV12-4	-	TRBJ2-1	TGTGCCAGCAGTTTAAGCTTGTCCTCCTACAATGAGCAGTTCTTC	CASSLSLSSYNEQFF
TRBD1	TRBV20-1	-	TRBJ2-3	TGCAGTGCAACAAGCCTTTACAGGGGGCTAGCCCGGGATACGCAGTATTTT	CSATSLYRGLARDTQYF
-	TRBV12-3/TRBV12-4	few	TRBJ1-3	TGTGCCAGCAGCCAGTTCTCTGGAAACACCATATATTTT	CASSQFSGNTIYF
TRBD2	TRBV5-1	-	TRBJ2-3	TGCGCCAGCAGCTCCCCGGGACTAGCGGGAGTAAGATCTAGCACAGATACGCAGTATTTT	CASSSPGLAGVRSSTDTQYF